This passage covers 9 T cell receptor beta chains from one sample sequenced in a study of shared T cell receptors in the human thymus (dated by TCRdb to 2020 to 2023). Library preparation was by the immunoSEQ multiplex PCR assay. TCRdb mirrors the immuneACCESS table, restricted to in-frame sequences. Some clones are absent from its copies; in checked studies, under half trace to an unresolved V gene, and the reason for the others is unknown. The sample contains hundreds of thousands of clones, approximately 89% of them found a single time. 0.0094% of the sample belongs to the ten largest clones. This sample was also put to use in a study of human thymus T cells.

Input material: thymocytes. The receptors originated from a boy in the first two years of life with a congenital heart defect. Donor details come from another sample of the same person, matched by shared clones.

Here the CDR3 reads CATSPSLAVQGNEQFF. CDR3 DNA: TGTGCCACCAGCCCTTCGCTAGCGGTTCAGGGGAATGAGCAGTTCTTC. This sequence joins TRBV15 and TRBJ2-1, with D perhaps matching TRBD2 (7 bases). CDR1 and CDR2 (germline): LNHNV, YYDKDF (reference sequence). CDR3 size: 16 residues. With 5 bases removed from V and 7 bases from J, the gap between germline ends came to 21 bases.

As to this clone: The same CDR3 arises from other DNA sequences in this sample as well. The V call is TRBV9, the J call TRBJ2-1, with 9 bases aligning to TRBD1. Germline values: CDR1 SGDLS, CDR2 YYNGEE. The CDR3 runs 16 residues. The V segment lost 0 bases and the J segment 3 bases; nucleotides outside the gene matches: 4. In DNA, the CDR3 is TGTGCCAGCAGCGTAGGCGGGACAGGGAGCTACAATGAGCAGTTCTTC. Its translation: CASSVGGTGSYNEQFF.

The V gene is TRBV7-3, the J gene TRBJ2-5; a weak D match, TRBD1 (5 bases). CDR1 is SGHTA and CDR2 is FQGTGA in the germline V gene. There are 15 residues in the CDR3. Trimming took off 5 bases at V and 5 bases at J, with 18 bases between the two ends. The CDR3 DNA sequence: TGTGCCAGCAGCCACAGGCCAACCCGGTGGGAGACCCAGTACTTC. Protein product: CASSHRPTRWETQYF.

The chain recombines TRBV4-3 with TRBJ1-4, with D possibly matching TRBD1 (5 bases). Germline CDR1 LGHNA, CDR2 YSLEER. The V end was cut by 0 bases, the J end by 0 bases, with 14 bases between. This CDR3 spans 18 amino acids. The DNA of the CDR3 is TGCGCCAGCAGCCAAGAGAGTGGGCAGGGAACAACTAATGAAAAACTGTTTTTT. It is translated as CASSQESGQGTTNEKLFF.

The rearrangement uses TRBV27 and TRBJ1-2; the match to TRBD1 covers 9 bases. CDR1 and CDR2 (germline): MNHEY, SMNVEV (reference sequence). With 5 bases clipped from V and 8 bases from J, the junction kept 12 bases outside the gene matches. The CDR3 extends over 15 amino acids. The CDR3 coding sequence is TGTGCCAGCAGTCTTAACACGGGACAGGGATGGGGCTACACCTTC. It yields the protein CASSLNTGQGWGYTF.

CDR3 amino acids: CASTVSGDTGELFF. In DNA form, the CDR3 reads TGTGCCAGCACCGTTAGCGGGGACACCGGGGAGCTGTTTTTT. The chain uses TRBV27 and TRBJ2-2; 8 bases align to TRBD2. V dropped 7 bases and J dropped 3; count of bases not matched to a gene: 4. CDR3 length: 14 amino acids. The germline gives CDR1 MNHEY, CDR2 SMNVEV (reference sequence).

The chain employs TRBV5-1 and TRBJ1-1; TRBD1 might be the D (5 bases). V shed 3 bases and J shed 5 bases, with 20 bases lying between them. This CDR3 is built from 16 residues. Germline V gene sequence: CDR1 SGHRS, CDR2 YFSETQ. The CDR3, as DNA: TGCGCCAGCAGCTCCGACAGTAATAGGGTCCGAACTGAAGCTTTCTTT. Translating gives CASSSDSNRVRTEAFF.

V usage is TRBV6-6 and J usage is TRBJ2-4, with 7 bases that match TRBD2. V was pared by 0 bases and J by 7 bases, with 6 bases of the junction left unmatched. This CDR3 spans 15 amino acids. Germline CDR1 reads MNHNY; CDR2 reads SVGAGI (reference sequence). The CDR3: CASSYSVREGNIQYF. The CDR3 nucleotides are TGTGCCAGCAGTTACTCCGTCAGGGAGGGGAACATTCAGTACTTC.

The chain joins TRBV27 to TRBJ1-1; D unresolved. Germline V gives CDR1 MNHEY, CDR2 SMNVEV (reference sequence). CDR3 size: 14 residues. Trimming cost V 5 bases and J 4 bases, with 14 bases left between them. The CDR3 protein is CASSPNPLGTEAFF. The CDR3 nucleotides are TGTGCCAGCAGTCCCAATCCTCTAGGCACTGAAGCTTTCTTT.